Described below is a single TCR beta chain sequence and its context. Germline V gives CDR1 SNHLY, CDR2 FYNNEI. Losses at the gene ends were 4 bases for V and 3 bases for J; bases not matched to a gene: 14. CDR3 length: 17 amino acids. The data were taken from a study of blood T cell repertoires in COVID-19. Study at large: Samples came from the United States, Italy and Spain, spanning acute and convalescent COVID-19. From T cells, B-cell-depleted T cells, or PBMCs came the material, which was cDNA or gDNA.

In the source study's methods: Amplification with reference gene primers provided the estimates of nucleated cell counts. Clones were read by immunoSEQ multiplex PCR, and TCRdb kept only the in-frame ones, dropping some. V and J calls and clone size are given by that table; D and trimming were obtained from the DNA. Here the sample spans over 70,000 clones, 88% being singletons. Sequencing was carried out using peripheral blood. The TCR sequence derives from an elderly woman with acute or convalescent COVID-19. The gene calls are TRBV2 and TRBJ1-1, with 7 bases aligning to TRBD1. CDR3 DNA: TGTGCCAGCAGTGGCTCGAGACAGGGAATTTGGTACACTGAAGCTTTCTTT. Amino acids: CASSGSRQGIWYTEAFF. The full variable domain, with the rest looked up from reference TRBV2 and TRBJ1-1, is EPEVTQTPSHQVTQMGQEVILRCVPISNHLYFYWYRQILGQKVEFLVSFYNNEISEKSEIFDDQFSVERPDGSNFTLKIRSTKLEDSAMYFCASSGSRQGIWYTEAFFGQGTRLTVV.